A selection of T cell receptor beta chains follows, all from one sample in a study of beta chain features in type 1 diabetes. Profiling relied on immunoSEQ multiplex PCR, and the TCRdb table lists in-frame clones only, not all of them. The sample consists of about 400,000 clones, roughly 12% of them appearing once. Sequencing used naive CD4+ T cells from blood. These TCRs come from a young woman with type 1 diabetes. The CDR3 runs from the conserved cysteine through the conserved F or W.

V gene	CDR3 protein
TRBV18	CASSPVLASHEQYF
TRBV5-4	CASSLAGQSSGANVLTF
TRBV25-1	CASKGQQETQYF
TRBV7-9	CASSEGVVYGYTF
TRBV28	CASSMGLPRGETQYF
TRBV21-1	CASSIRQHTHYGYTF
TRBV7-2	CASSLIGAGANEQYF
TRBV28	CASSLWREETQYF
TRBV30	CAWVAGTTYEQYF
TRBV7-9	CASPGDRGNNEQFF
TRBV14	CASSQAGTQRGEQYF
TRBV5-1	CASSPGLQTYSYNEQFF
TRBV28	CASDTAGVITGELFF
TRBV10-3	CAISEDRVSPLHF
TRBV6-6	CASSVGTTQETQYF
TRBV9	CASSVGLPGVNEQFF
TRBV6-6	CASSYGPNEQEQYF
TRBV19	CASSGDTLNTEAFF
TRBV19	CASSIDRGDTQYF
TRBV5-5	CASSLFTRRTGANVLTF
TRBV30	CAWSETSGSWGEQFF
TRBV5-1	CASSYSDNSPLHF
TRBV7-2	CASSRTGYQETQYF
TRBV7-9	CASSRRRRDEQYF
TRBV5-4	CASSLGPGDEQYF
TRBV2	CATRQNMNTEAFF
TRBV19	CASSLGEAKLFF